Each of the 7 T cell receptor beta chains below was sequenced from the same sample in a study of T cell responses to AZD1222 COVID-19 vaccine. Sequencing was performed with immunoSEQ multiplex PCR; in TCRdb, only in-frame clones are kept and a portion is missing. Seen here are 70,000 to 85,000 clones, more than 80% observed once, and the top ten hold about 2.4%. The sequences come from peripheral blood, collected on day 0 of AZD1222 vaccination. The receptors shown here come from an adult in good health.

V usage is TRBV6-5 and J usage is TRBJ1-2; D is unclear. This CDR3 has 14 residues. CDR1 is MNHEY, CDR2 SVGAGI, per germline. V lost 6 bases to trimming and J lost 1 base, with 12 bases between them. Here the CDR3 reads CASRNTLFNYGYTF. In DNA form, the CDR3 reads TGTGCCAGCAGGAACACGCTCTTTAACTATGGCTACACCTTC.

The V and J genes are TRBV19 and TRBJ2-4; D gene uncertain. V lost 6 bases and J 0 bases, leaving 18 bases between the germline ends. This CDR3 region has 17 residues. The V gene's germline CDR1 is LNHDA and CDR2 SQIVND (reference sequence). The CDR3 sequence: CASRGVFSTLAKNIQYF. CDR3 sequence (DNA): TGTGCCAGTAGGGGTGTCTTCAGTACCCTAGCCAAAAACATTCAGTACTTC.

The chain has TRBV28 and TRBJ2-3, with TRBD2 matching over 7 bases. J gave up 4 bases and V 6 bases, and 10 bases lay outside the gene matches. The CDR3 covers 15 residues. CDR1 and CDR2 from the germline V gene are MDHEN and SYDVKM. CDR3 residues: CASSHSGRGADTQYF. For the CDR3, the DNA is TGTGCCAGCAGCCATAGCGGGCGGGGTGCAGATACGCAGTATTTT.

This clone was detected only a few times. V gene TRBV11-3 combines with J gene TRBJ2-1; the D gene is possibly TRBD2 (6 bases). Trimming took 4 bases from V and 0 from J, leaving 16 bases between them. Germline V gene sequence: CDR1 SGHNT, CDR2 YENEEA. The CDR3 extends over 17 amino acids. CDR3 coding DNA: TGTGCCAGCAGCTCCTCAAAGGCGGGACTCTCCTACAATGAGCAGTTCTTC. It specifies CASSSSKAGLSYNEQFF.

This chain's CDR3 is CASSYGGASEQYF. The CDR3 DNA follows: TGTGCCAGCAGTTACGGGGGGGCTAGCGAGCAGTACTTC. The rearrangement links TRBV6-5 to TRBJ2-7; D possibly corresponds to TRBD2 (7 bases). The CDR3 covers 13 residues. Germline V gene sequence: CDR1 MNHEY, CDR2 SVGAGI. Trimming removed 2 bases at V and 6 bases at J, with 11 bases between.

In DNA, the CDR3 is TGTGCCAGCAGCCAAGCCCGCAATCAGCCCCAGCATTTT. Amino acids: CASSQARNQPQHF. The rearrangement joins TRBV3-1 (or the pseudogene TRBV3-2) to TRBJ1-5; D remains ambiguous. Trimming stripped 1 base from V and 2 bases from J, with 3 bases between. This CDR3 is 13 amino acids long. Per the germline V gene, CDR1 is LGHDT and CDR2 is YNNKEL (reference sequence).

The V and J genes are TRBV7-2 and TRBJ2-3; 8 bases fit TRBD2. The V segment lost 0 bases and the J segment 6 bases; nucleotides outside the gene matches: 17. Germline values: CDR1 SGHTA, CDR2 FQGNSA. CDR3 length: 19 residues. CDR3 nucleotide sequence: TGTGCCAGCAGCTTAGCCGGGAGTGGCGGGAGGCAGTTGTGGGATACGCAGTATTTT. This encodes CASSLAGSGGRQLWDTQYF.